The 15 T cell receptor beta chains below all came from one sample that was sequenced in a study of T cells in Graves' hyperthyroidism and ophthalmopathy. RNA transcripts provided the source from which TCR beta CDR3 regions were amplified. Using the HTBI primer set, a first-round RT-PCR was run on the TCR CDR3. A single record per CDR3 protein comes from TCRdb applying MiXCR to the multiplex PCR reads. The sample consists of around 520,000 distinct CDR3 sequences, roughly 25% of them appearing once. The sequencing sample was made of blood. The receptor source for this set is a woman aged 25 to 45 with Graves' ophthalmopathy.

The chain links TRBV28 to TRBJ1-1; 12 nucleotides line up with TRBD1. There are 17 residues in the CDR3. V lost 3 bases, J lost 5 bases, and 10 bases stayed unmatched. Germline V gene data show CDR1 as MDHEN and CDR2 as SYDVKM. The CDR3 DNA reads as TGTGCCAGCAGTTTGTCCGGGACAGGGGGCTTGGTGACTGAAGCTTTCTTT. Translated: CASSLSGTGGLVTEAFF.

The chain couples TRBV2 to TRBJ2-7, with 10 nucleotides matching TRBD1. Trimming took 5 bases from V and 6 from J; bases not matched to a gene: 10. Looked up from germline, CDR1 is SNHLY and CDR2 is FYNNEI. This CDR3 has 15 residues. CDR3 in amino acids: CASSLVDRGYFEQYF. The CDR3, as DNA: TGTGCCAGCAGTTTGGTGGACAGGGGGTATTTCGAGCAGTACTTC.

This clonotype was found a few times. V is TRBV3-1 and J is TRBJ1-1; 7 bases fit TRBD1. V lost 8 bases to trimming and J lost 4 bases; unmatched junction nucleotides: 7. The CDR3 has 13 residues. The V gene's germline CDR1 is LGHDT and CDR2 YNNKEL (reference sequence). The CDR3: CASRAGGVTEAFF. CDR3 nucleotide sequence: TGTGCCAGCCGGGCAGGGGGGGTCACTGAAGCTTTCTTT.

In its sample, this clonotype was seen many times. The CDR3 DNA is TGTGCCAGTAGTATGTCAGCGGGACTAGCCTACAATGAGCAGTTCTTC. Translating gives CASSMSAGLAYNEQFF. The rearrangement links TRBV19 to TRBJ2-1, with 8 nucleotides matching TRBD2. V shed 3 bases, J shed 2 bases, and the junction held 6 bases outside the gene matches. Germline V gene sequence: CDR1 LNHDA, CDR2 SQIVND (reference sequence). The CDR3 is 16 residues long.

J is TRBJ1-5 and V is TRBV29-1; D possibly corresponds to TRBD1 (6 bases). V gave up 8 bases and J gave up 3 bases, with 11 bases separating them. CDR3 length: 12 amino acids. The germline V gene has CDR1 SQVTM and CDR2 ANQGSEA. The CDR3 spells CSYRDTNQPQHF. In DNA form, the CDR3 reads TGCAGCTACCGGGACACCAATCAGCCCCAGCATTTT.

This clonotype has only a few counts. The chain combines TRBV6-5 with TRBJ2-7, with 8 bases that match TRBD2. CDR3 length: 14 residues. Germline assignment: CDR1 MNHEY and CDR2 SVGAGI. Trimming at V came to 0 bases and at J to 6 bases, leaving 4 bases not matched to a gene. The CDR3 nucleotides are TGTGCCAGCAGTTACTCGTGGCTAGCGGGCGAGCAGTACTTC. This encodes CASSYSWLAGEQYF.

This clonotype was counted many times. This CDR3 reads CASSQDLRGKTQYF. The CDR3 nucleotides read TGCGCCAGCAGCCAAGATCTCAGGGGGAAGACCCAGTACTTC. V usage is TRBV4-1 and J usage is TRBJ2-5; TRBD1 agrees at 7 bases. Trimming removed 0 bases from V and 6 bases from J; junction bases left unmatched: 4. This CDR3 region has 14 residues. CDR1 is MGHRA, CDR2 YSYEKL, per germline.

This clonotype was counted at least ten times. The J gene is TRBJ2-2, the V gene TRBV2, with D perhaps assigned TRBD1 or TRBD2 (6 bases each). From germline, CDR1 is SNHLY and CDR2 FYNNEI. CDR3 length: 18 amino acids. V was trimmed by 8 bases and J by 3 bases, leaving 25 bases between them. CDR3 sequence: CASRGPTTLMEDTGELFF. CDR3 bases: TGTGCCAGCCGGGGGCCTACCACTCTAATGGAGGACACCGGGGAGCTGTTTTTT.

This clonotype was counted many times. The J gene is TRBJ1-5, the V gene TRBV6-5, with 9 bases lining up with TRBD1. This CDR3 contains 17 residues. The germline CDR1 and CDR2 sequences are MNHEY and SVGAGI. The junction had 13 bases not matched to a gene; V was cut back by 5 bases and J by 5 bases. The CDR3 DNA sequence: TGTGCCAGCAGTCATTCCCCGGGGGACAGGGTTGATCAGCCCCAGCATTTT. This sequence encodes CASSHSPGDRVDQPQHF.

This clonotype was recorded at least ten times. V usage is TRBV11-2 and J usage is TRBJ1-2; maybe TRBD1 (5 bases). Germline V lookup: CDR1 SGHAT, CDR2 FQNNGV. The CDR3 is 16 residues long. The germline V and J ends were trimmed by 2 bases and 0 bases, with 13 bases remaining between them. The CDR3 DNA reads as TGTGCCAGCAGCTTATTCAGGGAGAGGTCTAACTATGGCTACACCTTC. Its protein product is CASSLFRERSNYGYTF.

The chain couples TRBV12-3 or TRBV12-4 to TRBJ1-5; 9 positions match TRBD1. Trimming cost V 3 bases and J 5 bases; bases outside gene matches: 5. This CDR3 has 15 residues. The CDR3 nucleotides read TGTGCCAGCAGTTTTTTCGGACAGGGGCATCAGCCCCAGCATTTT. Encoded protein: CASSFFGQGHQPQHF.

There are many counts of this clonotype. This rearrangement joins TRBV12-3 or TRBV12-4 to TRBJ2-7; the match to TRBD2 covers 11 bases. Trimming removed 6 bases from V and 5 bases from J; junction bases left unmatched: 9. The CDR3 runs to 15 residues. The CDR3 region has the DNA TGTGCCAGCAGCCCTAGCGGGGGGCTCAACAACGAGCAGTACTTC. It translates to CASSPSGGLNNEQYF.

V usage is TRBV7-1 and J usage is TRBJ2-7, with a possible D match to TRBD2 (5 bases). TRBV7-1 is reported as an ORF; its role is uncertain. Trimming removed 3 bases from V and 0 bases from J, with 27 bases in between. The CDR3 contains 20 residues. The CDR3 DNA follows: TGTGCCAGCAGCTCCTTTTCGACTACACGTCGGAGTATAAGCTCCTACGAGCAGTACTTC. Translation: CASSSFSTTRRSISSYEQYF.

This clonotype was counted ten times or more. V gene TRBV20-1 combines with J gene TRBJ1-2, with D hard to call. The CDR3 loop spans 12 amino acids. Germline CDR1 is DFQATT and CDR2 is SNEGSKA (reference sequence). Trimming took off 6 bases at V and 3 bases at J, with 11 bases between the two ends. CDR3 sequence (DNA): TGCAGTGCCACCGACGGGGACTATGGCTACACCTTC. This translates into CSATDGDYGYTF.

This clonotype was picked up many times. The V gene is TRBV7-6, the J gene TRBJ1-2, with D possibly TRBD1 on 5 matching bases. V was clipped by 5 bases and J by 8 bases, with 15 bases between them. Germline CDR1 and CDR2: SGHVS and FNYEAQ. The CDR3 runs 13 residues. The CDR3 here is CASSDQGTNGYTF. CDR3 nucleotides: TGTGCCAGCAGCGATCAGGGAACAAACGGCTACACCTTC.